This note documents a single T cell receptor beta chain sequence. Its matching antigen is unknown. Profiling relied on immunoSEQ multiplex PCR, and the TCRdb table lists in-frame clones only, not all of them. The repertoire holds fewer than 95,000 clones, with approximately 83% as singletons. The data derive from a study of radiotherapy plus CTLA-4 blockade in lung cancer. Study-wide findings and caveats: Reportedly, early blood T cell clone dynamics best predicted response, with interferon-beta.

The V gene lost 1 base and the J gene lost 1 base, with 20 bases spanning the gap. CDR1 SGHDT and CDR2 YYEEEE come from the germline V gene. The CDR3 length is 18 residues. Chemo-refractory metastatic non-small-cell lung cancer patients underwent focal radiation alongside CTLA-4 blockade with ipilimumab. The rearrangement links TRBV5-6 to TRBJ2-5; D may be TRBD1 (5 bases). The receptor's source is a human donor with non-small cell lung cancer who had stable disease on radiotherapy plus ipilimumab. Sequencing was performed on peripheral blood, taken from a patient treated with radiotherapy plus ipilimumab. The CDR3 loop reads CASSLNLRQGIAQETQYF. DNA of the CDR3: TGTGCCAGCAGCTTGAACCTACGGCAGGGAATTGCCCAAGAGACCCAGTACTTC.